This TCR beta chain was observed in a study of vaccination and CD4 T cells after COVID-19. The study's findings and limits: From a median of roughly 21 to 38, SARS-CoV-2-reactive clonotypes increased, though not significantly. There were relatively few convalescent patients studied, and there were no early post-infection timepoints.

Treatment in this sample: approximately 10-day PBMC culture with coronavirus spike peptide pools or control peptides (ViraFEST assay). In its sample, this clonotype ranks as medium-sized. No antigen is known for it. Trimming removed 6 bases from V and 5 bases from J; junction bases left unmatched: 3. From germline, CDR1 is SNHLY and CDR2 FYNNEI. The CDR3 sequence is 13 residues long. CD4+ T cells that had been cultured provided DNA sequenced with the Oncomine TCR Beta short-read assay. It was cultured CD4+ T cells from which genomic DNA was extracted. TCRdb re-derived calls from the PCR reads in MiXCR, one entry per CDR3 protein. The table has fewer than 4,500 distinct CDR3 sequences, 25% to 40% seen once; the top ten hold approximately 30%.

This chain connects TRBV2 to TRBJ2-5; 10 positions agree with TRBD1. Input material: CD4+ T cells from blood, cultured in vitro. This clonotype originated in a human donor who had recovered from COVID-19. The CDR3 loop reads CASRDRGGETQYF. The CDR3 nucleotides read TGTGCCAGCAGGGACAGGGGGGGTGAGACCCAGTACTTC.